This is a list of T cell receptor beta chains from one sample in a study of OX40 agonist ivuxolimab in advanced cancers. The table came from immunoSEQ multiplex PCR; TCRdb's copy has only in-frame clones and leaves some out. This table holds tens of thousands of clones, around nine tenths found once. Material: CD4+ or CD8+ T cells sorted from blood, obtained in a trial of the OX40 agonist ivuxolimab. These receptors were taken from an adult with an advanced solid tumor such as melanoma, head and neck, liver or kidney cancer. Both conserved end residues are part of each CDR3. A D gene is named only where the DNA matches it firmly. Clone size is given for some rows only: seen once, a few or many times, or a class if the clone is expanded.

V	J	size	D	CDR3	DNA
TRBV4-2	TRBJ1-1	.	.	CASSQDRFTSFTFF	TGTGCCAGCAGCCAAGATCGCTTCACCTCTTTTACTTTCTTT
TRBV6-9	TRBJ2-3	once	.	CANSYLPTVPGHRTQYF	TGTGCCAACAGTTATCTACCGACGGTGCCAGGACACAGGACGCAGTATTTT
TRBV6-4	TRBJ1-1	.	.	CASSDSSRGTEAFF	TGTGCCAGCAGTGACTCGAGCAGGGGCACTGAAGCTTTCTTT
TRBV7-9	TRBJ2-3	once	TRBD2	CASSLGASGKTDTQYF	TGTGCCAGCAGCTTAGGTGCTAGCGGGAAAACAGATACGCAGTATTTT
TRBV5-1	TRBJ1-6	few	.	CASSLGLGPEPLHF	TGCGCCAGCAGCTTGGGGCTCGGCCCAGAACCCCTCCACTTT
TRBV11-3	TRBJ1-1	once	TRBD1	CASSFQGGTEAFF	TGTGCCAGCAGCTTCCAGGGGGGAACTGAAGCTTTCTTT
TRBV5-1	TRBJ2-3	.	.	CASSLTTDTQYF	TGCGCCAGCAGCTTAACCACAGATACGCAGTATTTT
TRBV29-1	TRBJ1-5	.	.	CSVEDKGGGGNQPQHF	TGCAGCGTTGAAGACAAGGGGGGGGGTGGCAATCAGCCCCAGCATTTT
TRBV4-3	TRBJ1-2	.	.	CASSRDTYYGYTF	TGCGCCAGCAGCCGGGACACCTACTATGGCTACACCTTC
TRBV10-3	TRBJ1-2	once	TRBD1	CAISGGGGWGYTF	TGTGCCATCAGTGGTGGAGGGGGCTGGGGCTACACCTTC
TRBV30	TRBJ1-1	.	TRBD1	CAWRATGLSGAFF	TGTGCCTGGAGAGCGACAGGGTTGTCAGGAGCTTTCTTT
TRBV5-1	TRBJ2-5	.	TRBD2	CASSSQAGGSETQYF	TGCGCCAGCAGCTCACAAGCGGGGGGCTCGGAGACCCAGTACTTC
TRBV6-5	TRBJ2-1	.	TRBD2	CASSPTSGHYNEQFF	TGTGCCAGCAGCCCCACTAGCGGGCATTACAATGAGCAGTTCTTC
TRBV5-6	TRBJ1-2	.	.	CASSLLRLPFYGYTF	TGTGCCAGCAGCTTATTACGCCTTCCGTTCTATGGCTACACCTTC
TRBV5-6	TRBJ1-3	.	.	CASSLRGTGNTIYF	TGTGCCAGCAGCTTGAGGGGAACTGGAAACACCATATATTTT
TRBV7-2	TRBJ1-1	.	.	CASSLNANTEAFF	TGTGCCAGCAGCTTGAACGCGAACACTGAAGCTTTCTTT
TRBV29-1	TRBJ1-2	.	.	CSVGGADYGYTF	TGCAGCGTTGGTGGGGCAGACTATGGCTACACCTTC
TRBV19	TRBJ1-1	.	TRBD1	CASRGQGVITEAFF	TGTGCCAGTAGGGGACAGGGCGTGATCACTGAAGCTTTCTTT
TRBV18	TRBJ2-7	.	.	CASSYNPGPSYEQYF	TGTGCCAGCTCGTATAATCCGGGGCCCTCCTACGAGCAGTACTTC
TRBV11-2	TRBJ1-1	.	.	CASSLEVVTEAFF	TGTGCCAGCAGTTTAGAGGTCGTCACTGAAGCTTTCTTT
TRBV5-1	TRBJ1-4	.	TRBD1	CASSLGTAEKLFF	TGCGCCAGCAGCCTAGGGACAGCTGAAAAACTGTTTTTT
TRBV29-1	TRBJ2-3	.	TRBD2	CSVESGTRSTDTQYF	TGCAGCGTTGAATCAGGGACTAGAAGCACAGATACGCAGTATTTT
TRBV6-5	TRBJ2-2	.	.	CASSSGGTDTGELFF	TGTGCCAGCAGTTCCGGCGGGACAGACACCGGGGAGCTGTTTTTT
TRBV5-8	TRBJ1-1	few	.	CASRESGRRTEAFF	TGTGCCAGCAGGGAGAGTGGGCGGAGGACTGAAGCTTTCTTT
TRBV7-6	TRBJ1-2	.	TRBD1	CASSARTGGDRYTF	TGTGCCAGCAGCGCACGGACAGGGGGCGACCGCTACACCTTC
TRBV2	TRBJ1-5	.	TRBD1	CASKSGTGGGEPQHF	TGTGCCAGCAAATCCGGGACAGGGGGCGGGGAGCCCCAGCATTTT
TRBV2	TRBJ2-3	.	.	CASSENSIYGTDTQYF	TGTGCCAGCAGTGAAAACTCTATTTATGGCACAGATACGCAGTATTTT
TRBV5-4	TRBJ1-2	.	.	CASSHRWEDYGYTF	TGTGCCAGCAGCCACCGTTGGGAAGACTATGGCTACACCTTC
TRBV5-5	TRBJ1-1	.	.	CASSLLATLGNTEAFF	TGTGCCAGCAGCTTGCTTGCAACCTTGGGGAACACTGAAGCTTTCTTT
TRBV19	TRBJ1-5	.	.	CASRDGGNQPQHF	TGCGCCAGTAGAGATGGCGGCAATCAGCCCCAGCATTTT
TRBV5-4	TRBJ1-2	medium-sized	.	CASSLDEHYGYTF	TGTGCCAGCAGCTTGGACGAGCACTATGGCTACACCTTC
TRBV6-6	TRBJ1-1	.	.	CASSYGGGGSTEAFF	TGTGCCAGCAGTTACGGCGGGGGAGGAAGCACTGAAGCTTTCTTT
TRBV7-2	TRBJ1-4	.	.	CASSFDSATNEKLFF	TGTGCCAGCAGCTTTGACAGCGCAACTAATGAAAAACTGTTTTTT
TRBV2	TRBJ2-2	.	.	CASRSRDRNTGELFF	TGTGCCAGCAGATCCCGGGACCGGAACACCGGGGAGCTGTTTTTT
TRBV7-2	TRBJ2-3	once	TRBD2	CASSLPRGGDTQYF	TGTGCCAGCAGCTTACCGCGGGGGGGGGATACGCAGTATTTT
TRBV7-2	TRBJ1-6	.	.	CASSLIAIHNSPLHF	TGTGCCAGCAGCTTAATAGCTATCCATAATTCACCCCTCCACTTT
TRBV6-5	TRBJ2-7	.	.	CASSYSSVSTYEQYF	TGTGCCAGCAGTTACTCTTCAGTTAGTACCTACGAGCAGTACTTC
TRBV4-1	TRBJ2-7	.	.	CASSRGTAGVGEQYF	TGCGCCAGCAGCCGAGGGACAGCGGGCGTGGGCGAGCAGTACTTC
TRBV28	TRBJ1-1	.	.	CASSPTASPDTEAFF	TGTGCCAGCAGTCCCACCGCCTCCCCGGATACTGAAGCTTTCTTT
TRBV5-8	TRBJ2-1	.	TRBD2	CASSSTLLAGGRDEQFF	TGTGCCAGCAGCTCGACCTTACTAGCGGGAGGGAGGGATGAGCAGTTCTTC